This entry lists 27 T cell receptor beta chains sequenced from one sample in a study of blood T cell repertoires in COVID-19. Assay: immunoSEQ multiplex PCR; the TCRdb copy retains only in-frame clones and omits some. Here the sample spans about 170,000 clones, over 70% being singletons. The sample taken for sequencing was peripheral blood. These receptors all stem from a woman between 55 and 75 years old with acute or convalescent COVID-19.

V usage is TRBV29-1 and J usage is TRBJ1-1; D perhaps matches TRBD1 (5 bases). V lost 6 bases and J 7 bases, leaving 24 bases between the germline ends. The CDR3 loop spans 15 amino acids. Germline V CDR1 and CDR2: SQVTM, ANQGSEA. The CDR3 sequence is CSVPGRSNQRGEAFF. The CDR3 DNA is TGCAGCGTCCCAGGGCGATCGAACCAGCGTGGTGAAGCTTTCTTT.

The chain recombines TRBV9 with TRBJ1-5; weak D call: TRBD1 (5 bases). Germline CDR1 is SGDLS and CDR2 is YYNGEE. The CDR3 has 13 residues. The V gene lost 4 bases and the J gene lost 4 bases, with 9 bases spanning the gap. The CDR3 bases are TGTGCCAGCAGCTTTGGGGCAAATCAGCCCCAGCATTTT. Translating gives CASSFGANQPQHF. The whole variable domain, filled in from reference TRBV9 and TRBJ1-5, reads DSGVTQTPKHLITATGQRVTLRCSPRSGDLSVYWYQQSLDQGLQFLIQYYNGEERAKGNILERFSAQQFPDLHSELNLSSLELGDSALYFCASSFGANQPQHFGDGTRLSIL.

The chain has TRBV21-1 and TRBJ2-1; TRBD2, the D gene given by the table, was not confirmed from the DNA. TRBV21-1 has pseudogene status. The CDR3 has 14 residues. CDR3 DNA: TGTGCCAGTAGGACTAGCCGGTCCTACAATGAGCAGTTCTTC. Its protein is CASRTSRSYNEQFF.

The chain combines TRBV19 with TRBJ2-7; possible D gene TRBD2, 6 bases. Germline V CDR1 and CDR2: LNHDA, SQIVND (reference sequence). This CDR3 contains 15 residues. V gave up 3 bases and J gave up 0 bases, with 12 bases separating them. The CDR3 DNA reads as TGTGCCAGTAGTATTGTAGGGACTCCCTCCTACGAGCAGTACTTC. It specifies CASSIVGTPSYEQYF.

The count of this clone is one. The J gene is TRBJ2-1, the V gene TRBV6-5; TRBD1 aligns across 7 bases. Germline values: CDR1 MNHEY, CDR2 SVGAGI. The CDR3 extends over 15 amino acids. The V gene end was trimmed by 6 bases and the J gene end by 1 base; junction bases not matched to a gene: 6. The CDR3 DNA reads as TGTGCCAGCAGAGGACAGGCCCTTTCCTACAATGAGCAGTTCTTC. This encodes CASRGQALSYNEQFF.

The chain combines TRBV6-6 with TRBJ2-7; 7 bases align to TRBD1. The CDR3 sequence is 15 residues long. Germline V gene data show CDR1 as MNHNY and CDR2 as SVGAGI (reference sequence). J lost 0 bases, V lost 0 bases, and 2 bases had no gene match. The chain's CDR3 is CASSYSGTVSYEQYF. CDR3 sequence (DNA): TGTGCCAGCAGTTACTCCGGGACAGTCTCCTACGAGCAGTACTTC.

This sequence joins TRBV7-3 and TRBJ2-5; 8 bases fit TRBD1. There are 15 residues in the CDR3. V trimming: 2 bases; J trimming: 2 bases; junction bases outside the gene matches: 4. Germline loops: CDR1 SGHTA, CDR2 FQGTGA. CDR3 DNA: TGTGCCAGCAGCTTAGGGACAGGTGGTCAAGAGACCCAGTACTTC. Its translation: CASSLGTGGQETQYF.

The chain has TRBV9 and TRBJ2-3; no reliable D call. V lost 3 bases, J lost 1 base, and 9 bases lay in between. CDR1 is SGDLS and CDR2 is YYNGEE in the germline V gene. This CDR3 has 14 residues. In nucleotides, the CDR3 is TGTGCCAGCAGCGCCGCCCGAGGCACAGATACGCAGTATTTT. Amino acid sequence: CASSAARGTDTQYF.

The rearrangement uses TRBV5-1 and TRBJ1-2, with TRBD1 matching 10 bases. With V trimmed by 0 bases and J by 7 bases, 3 bases remained unmatched. CDR1 and CDR2 (germline): SGHRS, YFSETQ. The CDR3 length is 14 residues. The CDR3 spells CASSLGQGAGGYTF. Written as DNA, the CDR3 is TGCGCCAGCAGCTTGGGACAGGGGGCCGGTGGCTACACCTTC. Variable domain in full (rest from reference TRBV5-1 and TRBJ1-2): KAGVTQTPRYLIKTRGQQVTLSCSPISGHRSVSWYQQTPGQGLQFLFEYFSETQRNKGNFPGRFSGRQFSNSRSEMNVSTLELGDSALYLCASSLGQGAGGYTFGSGTRLTVV.

V and J are TRBV7-2 and TRBJ2-1; 9 bases fit TRBD1. Germline V gene lookup returns CDR1 SGHTA and CDR2 FQGNSA. The CDR3 covers 14 residues. The J segment lost 2 bases and the V segment lost 5 bases, leaving 1 base of the junction unmatched. The CDR3 DNA sequence: TGTGCCAGCAGCAGGGACAGGGCCTACAATGAGCAGTTCTTC. Amino acid sequence: CASSRDRAYNEQFF.

This chain connects TRBV9 to TRBJ1-6, with TRBD1 as a possible D gene (6 bases). Trimming removed 0 bases at V and 7 bases at J, with 11 bases between. The CDR3 has 15 residues. Germline assignment: CDR1 SGDLS and CDR2 YYNGEE. For the CDR3, the DNA is TGTGCCAGCAGCGTAGCCGGACAGATAAATTCACCCCTCCACTTT. Translating it yields CASSVAGQINSPLHF.

The chain carries TRBV7-9 and TRBJ2-2; 11 bases line up with TRBD2. The CDR3 has 16 residues. The germline CDR1 and CDR2 sequences are SEHNR and FQNEAQ (reference sequence). V trimming: 5 bases; J trimming: 3 bases; junction bases outside the gene matches: 5. The CDR3 region has the DNA TGTGCCAGCAGCCACTCTAGCGGGGGGCACACCGGGGAGCTGTTTTTT. This encodes CASSHSSGGHTGELFF.

The chain links TRBV5-1 to TRBJ2-2, with D perhaps TRBD2 (5 bases). The V gene's germline CDR1 is SGHRS and CDR2 YFSETQ. This CDR3 region has 15 residues. The V end was cut by 4 bases, the J end by 4 bases, with 14 bases between. This CDR3 is CASSPPRGSTGELFF. The CDR3 bases are TGCGCCAGCAGCCCTCCACGGGGTAGCACCGGGGAGCTGTTTTTT.

This clone showed up just a few times. The J gene is TRBJ1-1, the V gene TRBV6-5, with D perhaps matching TRBD1 (6 bases). CDR3 length: 16 amino acids. Trimming stripped 2 bases from V and 0 bases from J, with 13 bases between. Germline CDR1 MNHEY, CDR2 SVGAGI. CDR3: CASSYRGTIMNTEAFF. Here the CDR3 DNA reads TGTGCCAGCAGTTACCGAGGGACAATCATGAACACTGAAGCTTTCTTT.

The rearrangement joins TRBV7-9 to TRBJ2-3, with TRBD1 matching 10 bases. The CDR3 sequence is 16 residues long. Germline V gene lookup returns CDR1 SEHNR and CDR2 FQNEAQ (reference sequence). Trimming removed 1 base from V and 4 bases from J; junction bases left unmatched: 5. The CDR3 is CASSLDPGQGADTQYF. CDR3 nucleotide sequence: TGTGCCAGCAGCTTAGACCCCGGACAGGGGGCAGATACGCAGTATTTT. Full variable domain (remainder filled in from reference TRBV7-9 and TRBJ2-3): DTGVSQNPRHKITKRGQNVTFRCDPISEHNRLYWYRQTLGQGPEFLTYFQNEAQLEKSRLLSDRFSAERPKGSFSTLEIQRTEQGDSAMYLCASSLDPGQGADTQYFGPGTRLTVL.

V usage is TRBV25-1 and J usage is TRBJ1-2; no clear D. Trimming left V 2 bases short and J 4 bases short, with 8 bases between. The CDR3 contains 13 residues. The germline gives CDR1 MGHDK, CDR2 SYGVNS. For the CDR3, the DNA is TGTGCCAGCAGTGAAGAACAGACCTATGGCTACACCTTC. Protein sequence: CASSEEQTYGYTF.

This clone has only a few counts. The chain combines TRBV11-2 with TRBJ2-1, with TRBD1 matching over 8 bases. There are 16 residues in the CDR3. V gave up 5 bases and J gave up 6 bases; unmatched junction bases: 12. Germline V gene data show CDR1 as SGHAT and CDR2 as FQNNGV. As DNA, the CDR3 is TGTGCCAGCAGCCGGACAGGGATAAGACTGACCAATGAGCAGTTCTTC. Encoded protein: CASSRTGIRLTNEQFF.

The rearrangement uses TRBV7-9 and TRBJ2-3; D remains unclear. This CDR3 contains 14 residues. Germline CDR1 SEHNR, CDR2 FQNEAQ (reference sequence). V was cut by 3 bases and J by 0 bases, with 7 bases left in between. CDR3 coding DNA: TGTGCCAGCAGCTTGCTGGGCAGCACAGATACGCAGTATTTT. It specifies CASSLLGSTDTQYF.

The chain employs TRBV11-2 and TRBJ2-3; TRBD1 matches 9 bases. Germline trimming cut 4 bases from V and 3 bases from J; bases unmatched to any gene: 5. The CDR3 has 15 residues. Germline V CDR1 and CDR2: SGHAT, FQNNGV. The CDR3 is CASSSGQGLTDTQYF. The CDR3 region has the DNA TGTGCCAGCAGCTCTGGACAGGGGTTAACAGATACGCAGTATTTT.

The chain combines TRBV2 with TRBJ2-7; 9 bases line up with TRBD2. The CDR3 has 15 amino acids. Germline CDR1 is SNHLY and CDR2 is FYNNEI. Germline trimming cut 6 bases from V and 2 bases from J; bases unmatched to any gene: 8. CDR3 DNA: TGTGCCAGCAGAGTCCAGAGCGGGGGGCCCTACGAGCAGTACTTC. Amino acids: CASRVQSGGPYEQYF. Full variable domain (missing parts from reference TRBV2 and TRBJ2-7): EPEVTQTPSHQVTQMGQEVILRCVPISNHLYFYWYRQILGQKVEFLVSFYNNEISEKSEIFDDQFSVERPDGSNFTLKIRSTKLEDSAMYFCASRVQSGGPYEQYFGPGTRLTVT.

The chain uses TRBV6-5 and TRBJ2-7; 8 bases map to TRBD2. The germline CDR1 and CDR2 sequences are MNHEY and SVGAGI. V shed 2 bases, J shed 7 bases, and the junction held 4 bases outside the gene matches. This CDR3 is 13 amino acids long. The CDR3 coding sequence is TGTGCCAGCAGTTACCCAGGGACTAGAGAGCAGTACTTC. Protein: CASSYPGTREQYF.

The rearrangement uses TRBV4-1 and TRBJ1-1; D is uncertain. Germline CDR1 and CDR2: MGHRA and YSYEKL. The CDR3 runs 14 residues. With 4 bases removed from V and 3 bases from J, the gap between germline ends came to 12 bases. CDR3: CASSRQSRDTEAFF. CDR3 nucleotides: TGCGCCAGCAGCCGCCAGTCCCGGGACACTGAAGCTTTCTTT.

V gene TRBV11-2 combines with J gene TRBJ1-3; D not resolved. The V gene lost 6 bases and the J gene lost 2 bases, with 8 bases spanning the gap. The CDR3 is 13 residues long. CDR1 is SGHAT, CDR2 FQNNGV, per germline. The DNA of the CDR3 is TGTGCCAGCAGGGCCTTGGCTGGAAACACCATATATTTT. Amino acids: CASRALAGNTIYF.

V usage is TRBV4-2 and J usage is TRBJ2-3, with TRBD1 as a possible D gene (6 bases). V gave up 1 base and J gave up 4 bases, with 12 bases separating them. The CDR3 extends over 15 amino acids. Per the germline V gene, CDR1 is LGHNA and CDR2 is YNFKEQ. The CDR3 loop reads CASSQGTGGPDTQYF. The DNA of the CDR3 is TGTGCCAGCAGCCAAGGTACTGGGGGCCCAGATACGCAGTATTTT.

V is TRBV9 and J is TRBJ1-3; tentative D call: TRBD1 (5 bases). With 7 bases removed from V and 6 bases from J, the gap between germline ends came to 20 bases. Germline V lookup: CDR1 SGDLS, CDR2 YYNGEE. This CDR3 is built from 15 residues. In DNA form, the CDR3 reads TGTGCCAGCGTACGCGGGGACGGTCCCGTAAACACCATATATTTT. Its protein is CASVRGDGPVNTIYF.

V and J are TRBV30 and TRBJ2-7; 7 bases fit TRBD1. Germline values: CDR1 GTSNPN, CDR2 SVGIG (reference sequence). This CDR3 has 14 residues. V dropped 1 base and J dropped 3; count of bases not matched to a gene: 6. The CDR3 spells CAWSAGTAFYEQYF. The CDR3 coding sequence is TGTGCCTGGAGTGCGGGGACAGCTTTCTACGAGCAGTACTTC.

The rearrangement links TRBV30 to TRBJ1-5, with D possibly TRBD1 on 5 matching bases. Deletions cut 3 bases from V and 5 bases from J, with 11 bases between. The CDR3 consists of 13 residues. Looked up from germline, CDR1 is GTSNPN and CDR2 is SVGIG (reference sequence). CDR3 in amino acids: CAWSAGGDQPQHF. The CDR3 DNA follows: TGTGCCTGGAGCGCCGGGGGTGATCAGCCCCAGCATTTT.